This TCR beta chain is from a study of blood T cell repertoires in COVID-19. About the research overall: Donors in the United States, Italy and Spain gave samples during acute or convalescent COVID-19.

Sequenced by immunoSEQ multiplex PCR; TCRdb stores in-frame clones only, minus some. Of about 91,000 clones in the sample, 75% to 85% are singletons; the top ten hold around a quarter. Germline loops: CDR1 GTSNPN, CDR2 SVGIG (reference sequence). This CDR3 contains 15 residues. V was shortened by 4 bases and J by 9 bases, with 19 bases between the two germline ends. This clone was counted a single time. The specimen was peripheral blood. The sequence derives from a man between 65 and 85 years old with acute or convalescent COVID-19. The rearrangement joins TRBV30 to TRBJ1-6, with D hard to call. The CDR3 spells CAWTPWEGRISPLHF. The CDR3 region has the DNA TGTGCCTGGACCCCCTGGGAGGGCCGAATTTCACCCCTCCACTTT.